The 26 T cell receptor beta chains below come from one sample, sequenced in a study of T cell repertoires in cytomegalovirus infection. The antigens of these receptors remain unknown. TCRdb processed the reads anew with MiXCR; each CDR3 protein has one entry. The sample has about a million distinct CDR3 sequences, roughly a third seen once. Source: cultured CD8+ T cells from PBMCs, taken from culture after CMV antigen stimulation. These receptors came from a human donor in good health (CMV status not recorded). Some clones in this sample may be carry-over from other donors' samples.

The chain links TRBV7-3 to TRBJ2-3; perhaps TRBD1 as D (5 bases). The V end was cut by 0 bases, the J end by 3 bases, with 10 bases between. The germline V gene has CDR1 SGHTA and CDR2 FQGTGA. The CDR3 is 15 residues long. The chain's CDR3 is CASSLTGAWTDTQYF. For the CDR3, the DNA is TGTGCCAGCAGCTTAACAGGGGCCTGGACAGATACGCAGTATTTT.

In this sample, this clonotype turned up a few times. The chain links TRBV11-2 to TRBJ1-1; no firm D call. V lost 8 bases and J lost 5, with 12 bases in between. Per germline, CDR1 SGHAT and CDR2 FQNNGV. The CDR3 runs to 12 residues. CDR3 protein: CASAWTGTEAFF. The CDR3 bases are TGTGCCAGCGCATGGACTGGTACTGAAGCTTTCTTT.

The CDR3 spells CASTTKGLAGIITQYF. CDR3 DNA: TGTGCCAGCACCACCAAGGGACTAGCGGGGATTATTACCCAGTACTTC. J is TRBJ2-5 and V is TRBV6-2 or TRBV6-3; TRBD2 agrees at 13 bases. The CDR3 spans 16 residues. The V gene's germline CDR1 is MNHEY and CDR2 SVGEGT. J lost 8 bases, V lost 7 bases, and 13 bases had no gene match.

This chain uses TRBV19 with TRBJ1-1; D is unresolved. V was trimmed by 2 bases and J by 7 bases, leaving 8 bases between them. The CDR3 is made up of 12 amino acids. Germline loops: CDR1 LNHDA, CDR2 SQIVND (reference sequence). CDR3 amino acids: CASSIRLDEAFF. In nucleotides, the CDR3 is TGTGCCAGTAGTATAAGGCTTGATGAAGCTTTCTTT.

The chain combines TRBV10-3 with TRBJ1-2, with 7 bases matching TRBD1. The CDR3 has 13 residues. J lost 5 bases, V lost 11 bases, and 11 bases had no gene match. Germline V CDR1 and CDR2: ENHRY, SYGVKD. CDR3 in amino acids: CASTAGGLYGYTF. The CDR3 DNA reads TGTGCCTCCACGGCAGGGGGTCTGTATGGCTACACCTTC.

As for this clonotype: A much more abundant neighbour one base away suggests this may be a read error. V usage is TRBV7-2 and J usage is TRBJ2-1; tentatively, D is TRBD1 or TRBD2 (5 bases each). Germline loops: CDR1 SGHTA, CDR2 FQGNSA. The CDR3 runs 14 residues. The V end lost 0 bases, the J end lost 4 bases, and 7 bases lay between the germline ends. The DNA of the CDR3 is TGTGCCAGCAGCTTAGCGGGGGATTACAATGAGCAGTTCTTC. Amino acids: CASSLAGDYNEQFF. The whole variable domain, filled in from reference TRBV7-2 and TRBJ2-1, reads GAGVSQSPSNKVTEKGKDVELRCDPISGHTALYWYRQSLGQGLEFLIYFQGNSAPDKSGLPSDRFSAERTGGSVSTLTIQRTQQEDSAVYLCASSLAGDYNEQFFGPGTRLTVL.

The table lists this clonotype with a few counts. The V call is TRBV6-2 or TRBV6-3, the J call TRBJ2-1, with D possibly TRBD1 on 5 matching bases. There are 15 residues in the CDR3. V was pared by 4 bases and J by 4 bases, with 14 bases between. Germline lookup yields CDR1 MNHEY and CDR2 SVGEGT. Written as DNA, the CDR3 is TGTGCCAGCAGTTTAAAGGACATCATATACAATGAGCAGTTCTTC. This gives the protein CASSLKDIIYNEQFF.

This clonotype turned up a few times. The chain employs TRBV6-5 and TRBJ1-6, with D possibly matching TRBD1 (6 bases). Germline loops: CDR1 MNHEY, CDR2 SVGAGI. V was trimmed by 2 bases and J by 2 bases, leaving 7 bases between them. This CDR3 is 15 amino acids long. CDR3 in amino acids: CASSYGGTYNSPLHF. CDR3 in DNA: TGTGCCAGCAGTTACGGGGGCACCTATAATTCACCCCTCCACTTT.

This clonotype was seen only a few times. The chain joins TRBV10-3 to TRBJ2-3; the match to TRBD2 covers 8 bases. J lost 2 bases, V lost 6 bases, and 13 bases had no gene match. CDR3 length: 17 amino acids. Germline V gives CDR1 ENHRY, CDR2 SYGVKD. CDR3 residues: CAISPLTGGPNTDTQYF. The CDR3 nucleotides are TGTGCCATCAGCCCTTTAACGGGGGGGCCGAACACAGATACGCAGTATTTT.

This clonotype was seen a few times. The chain carries TRBV7-8 and TRBJ1-2, with 7 bases matching TRBD1. Germline values: CDR1 SGHVS, CDR2 FQNEAQ. The CDR3 extends over 15 amino acids. After removal of 1 base from V and 4 bases from J, the junction contained 6 bases not matched to a gene. CDR3 loop: CASSLDKGASYGYTF. In nucleotides, the CDR3 is TGTGCCAGCAGCTTAGATAAGGGGGCGAGCTATGGCTACACCTTC. The variable domain in full, with the rest retrieved from reference TRBV7-8 and TRBJ1-2, is GAGVSQSPRYKVAKRGQDVALRCDPISGHVSLFWYQQALGQGPEFLTYFQNEAQLDKSGLPSDRFFAERPEGSVSTLKIQRTQQEDSAVYLCASSLDKGASYGYTFGSGTRLTVV.

Comments on this clonotype: An end of the junction differs from the germline gene, which may be a read error. The chain uses TRBV6-5 and TRBJ2-1, with D possibly called TRBD1 or TRBD2 (6 bases each). Per germline, CDR1 MNHEY and CDR2 SVGAGI. This CDR3 is 15 amino acids long. For the CDR3, the DNA is TGTGCCTGCAGTTTCTTAGGGGGGTCGTACAATGAGCAGTTCTTC. Translated, it gives CACSFLGGSYNEQFF.

Here the CDR3 DNA reads TGTGCCAGCAGACCAGCGGGGGGTGCTTACAATGAGCAGTTCTTC. Residues: CASRPAGGAYNEQFF. The J gene is TRBJ2-1, the V gene TRBV12-3 or TRBV12-4, with TRBD2 identical over 9 bases. The CDR3 length is 15 residues. After removal of 6 bases from V and 4 bases from J, the junction contained 7 bases not matched to a gene.

This clonotype appeared a few times. The rearrangement uses TRBV5-5 and TRBJ2-2; 12 bases are shared with TRBD1. The CDR3 length is 16 residues. The J segment lost 6 bases and the V segment lost 3 bases, leaving 6 bases of the junction unmatched. CDR1 and CDR2 from the germline V gene are SGHKS and YYEKEE (reference sequence). The CDR3 DNA sequence: TGTGCCAGCAGCTGGAGAGGGACAGGGGGCCCCGGGGAGCTGTTTTTT. Translation: CASSWRGTGGPGELFF.

The chain is built from TRBV27 and TRBJ2-7; 7 bases map to TRBD2. Per the germline V gene, CDR1 is MNHEY and CDR2 is SMNVEV (reference sequence). V shed 7 bases and J 3 bases; nucleotides not matched to a gene: 6. The CDR3 is 13 amino acids. CDR3 residues: CASKRASGYEQYV. CDR3 nucleotide sequence: TGTGCCAGCAAACGGGCTAGCGGCTACGAGCAGTACGTC.

This clonotype occurred many times. The chain links TRBV12-3 or TRBV12-4 to TRBJ1-1, with D perhaps matching TRBD1 (5 bases). The CDR3 consists of 13 residues. The V end lost 3 bases, the J end lost 6 bases, and 11 bases lay between the germline ends. CDR3 sequence reads: CASSFTRGAEAFF. DNA for the CDR3: TGTGCCAGCAGTTTTACCCGGGGGGCTGAAGCTTTCTTT.

The CDR3 reads CASTSGGGVGNEQFF. CDR3 DNA sequence: TGTGCCAGCACCTCTGGCGGGGGGGTGGGGAATGAGCAGTTCTTC. The chain joins TRBV7-6 to TRBJ2-1; 9 nucleotides agree with TRBD2. This CDR3 spans 15 amino acids. V dropped 7 bases and J dropped 7; count of bases not matched to a gene: 11. CDR1 and CDR2 from the germline V gene are SGHVS and FNYEAQ.

CDR3 nucleotide sequence: TGTGCCAGCAGTTCCCTAATGGGCGATAATTCACCCCTCCACTTT. It encodes CASSSLMGDNSPLHF. The V call is TRBV28, the J call TRBJ1-6; D not certain. Germline values: CDR1 MDHEN, CDR2 SYDVKM. Trimming cost V 4 bases and J 5 bases, with 12 bases left between them. CDR3 length equals 15 residues. Together with reference TRBV28 and TRBJ1-6, the CDR3 gives the full variable domain: DVKVTQSSRYLVKRTGEKVFLECVQDMDHENMFWYRQDPGLGLRLIYFSYDVKMKEKGDIPEGYSVSREKKERFSLILESASTNQTSMYLCASSSLMGDNSPLHFGNGTRLTVT.

This chain links TRBV24-1 with TRBJ1-2; 10 bases match TRBD1. CDR1 and CDR2 from the germline V gene are KGHDR and SFDVKD. The length of the CDR3 is 16 residues. V shed 5 bases and J 5 bases; nucleotides not matched to a gene: 10. This CDR3 reads CATSGLGGQGFYGYTF. CDR3 bases: TGTGCCACCAGTGGATTAGGGGGACAGGGGTTTTATGGCTACACCTTC.

This clonotype was observed a few times. The chain is built from TRBV29-1 and TRBJ2-2; TRBD1 agrees at 8 bases. Germline CDR1 is SQVTM and CDR2 is ANQGSEA. V was pared by 6 bases and J by 3 bases, with 15 bases of the junction left unmatched. This CDR3 is 17 amino acids long. The CDR3 DNA follows: TGCAGCGTACCTGACAGGGGCCGGGGGCAGTACACCGGGGAGCTGTTTTTT. It yields the protein CSVPDRGRGQYTGELFF.

This chain connects TRBV12-3 or TRBV12-4 to TRBJ2-7, with a possible D match to TRBD1 (5 bases). The CDR3 length is 13 residues. Trimming cost V 7 bases and J 5 bases, with 15 bases left between them. CDR3: CASTNMGPNEQYF. CDR3 coding DNA: TGTGCCAGCACTAACATGGGGCCAAACGAGCAGTACTTC.

Note on this clonotype: In this CDR3 the conserved last residue, phenylalanine or tryptophan, is missing, so a read error is likely. The gene calls are TRBV5-1 and TRBJ1-2; no definite D call. The CDR3 is 15 amino acids. The V and J ends lost 5 bases and 2 bases respectively, with 16 bases between them. Germline V CDR1 and CDR2: SGHRS, YFSETQ. The CDR3, as DNA: TGCGCCAGCAGTTCGCATTTCGGGAACAACTATGGCTACACCCTC. It codes for CASSSHFGNNYGYTL.

V gene TRBV2 combines with J gene TRBJ1-3; D gene ambiguous. This CDR3 is 15 amino acids long. Germline CDR1 is SNHLY and CDR2 is FYNNEI. Trimming pared 6 bases from V and 0 bases from J, leaving 12 bases between. This CDR3 reads CASRGSEPSGNTIYF. As DNA, the CDR3 is TGTGCCAGCAGGGGGAGTGAACCCTCTGGAAACACCATATATTTT.

The rearrangement uses TRBV27 and TRBJ2-7; the D is unclear. Per germline, CDR1 MNHEY and CDR2 SMNVEV (reference sequence). V lost 2 bases and J lost 2, with 7 bases in between. This CDR3 comprises 13 residues. CDR3 sequence (DNA): TGTGCCAGCAGTTTACGTCCAACCTACGAGCAGTACTTC. It is translated as CASSLRPTYEQYF.

This clonotype came up a few times. The V call is TRBV7-6, the J call TRBJ2-7; 8 bases match TRBD2. The CDR3 is 18 residues long. Germline values: CDR1 SGHVS, CDR2 FNYEAQ. J lost 2 bases, V lost 0 bases, and 12 bases had no gene match. The CDR3 loop reads CASSLARAGAIIPYEQYF. The CDR3 nucleotides are TGTGCCAGCAGCTTAGCGCGAGCGGGGGCGATTATTCCCTACGAGCAGTACTTC.

The chain uses TRBV12-3 or TRBV12-4 and TRBJ2-5; 11 bases are a match to TRBD2. The CDR3 extends over 14 amino acids. After removal of 8 bases from V and 3 bases from J, the junction contained 5 bases not matched to a gene. CDR3 region: CASAPTSGKETQYF. In DNA form, the CDR3 reads TGTGCCAGCGCCCCGACTAGCGGGAAAGAGACCCAGTACTTC.

The chain uses TRBV7-6 and TRBJ2-5; possible D gene TRBD2, 6 bases. Per the germline V gene, CDR1 is SGHVS and CDR2 is FNYEAQ. CDR3 length equals 18 residues. With 5 bases removed from V and 2 bases from J, the gap between germline ends came to 24 bases. CDR3 DNA sequence: TGTGCCAGCAGCCCTCAGTTGGACGGGAGTCCTCTACAAGAGACCCAGTACTTC. This encodes CASSPQLDGSPLQETQYF.